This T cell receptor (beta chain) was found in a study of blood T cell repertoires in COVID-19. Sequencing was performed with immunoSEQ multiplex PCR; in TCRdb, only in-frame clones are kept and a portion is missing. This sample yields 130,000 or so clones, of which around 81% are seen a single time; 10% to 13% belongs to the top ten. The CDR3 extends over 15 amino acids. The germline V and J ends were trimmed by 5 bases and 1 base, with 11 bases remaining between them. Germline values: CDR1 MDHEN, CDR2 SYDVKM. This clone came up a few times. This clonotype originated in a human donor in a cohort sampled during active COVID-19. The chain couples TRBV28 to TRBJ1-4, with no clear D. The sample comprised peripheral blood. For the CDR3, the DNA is TGTGCCAGCAGTCAGAGTCGGGGAACTAATGAAAAACTGTTTTTT. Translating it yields CASSQSRGTNEKLFF.